The 10 T cell receptor beta chains given below trace back to one sample, sequenced in a study of T cell changes during pregnancy in multiple sclerosis. Profiled with immunoSEQ multiplex PCR; TCRdb holds only in-frame clones, not every one. The table includes about 20,000 clones, 80% to 90% detected once. The sample consisted of CD8+ T cells from peripheral blood mononuclear cells, taken after pregnancy. These receptors were obtained from a female donor in good health, enrolled as a control in a pregnancy study.

This rearrangement joins TRBV5-4 to TRBJ1-2; perhaps TRBD1 as D (5 bases). V was pared by 0 bases and J by 3 bases, with 12 bases between. Per germline, CDR1 SGHNT and CDR2 YYREEE (reference sequence). This CDR3 region has 15 residues. Here the CDR3 reads CASSLVGQGYYGYTF. The CDR3 DNA follows: TGTGCCAGCAGCTTGGTCGGGCAGGGTTACTATGGCTACACCTTC.

The chain uses TRBV5-1 and TRBJ1-1, with D possibly being TRBD1 (6 bases). Germline CDR1 reads SGHRS; CDR2 reads YFSETQ. Between the trimmed V and J ends, which lost 4 bases and 3 bases, there was a span of 16 bases. The CDR3 is 15 residues long. The CDR3 region is CASSTETGVDTEAFF. In DNA, the CDR3 is TGCGCCAGCAGCACCGAGACAGGAGTTGACACTGAAGCTTTCTTT.

The chain joins TRBV7-6 to TRBJ2-7; 7 bases line up with TRBD1. V lost 5 bases and J lost 0; bases outside the gene matches: 13. The CDR3 has 17 amino acids. Germline lookup yields CDR1 SGHVS and CDR2 FNYEAQ. CDR3 amino acids: CASSRHEIGDSSYEQYF. CDR3 sequence (DNA): TGTGCCAGCAGCCGACATGAGATCGGGGACAGCTCCTACGAGCAGTACTTC.

V usage is TRBV9 and J usage is TRBJ2-3; 11 bases are shared with TRBD2. The junction had 7 bases not matched to a gene; V was cut back by 3 bases and J by 4 bases. This CDR3 comprises 16 residues. From germline, CDR1 is SGDLS and CDR2 YYNGEE. The CDR3 DNA reads as TGTGCCAGCAGCGGGTTAGCGGGGGGGCGTTCAGATACGCAGTATTTT. Translated, it gives CASSGLAGGRSDTQYF.

The chain recombines TRBV27 with TRBJ2-3; 7 nucleotides line up with TRBD2. The V and J ends lost 4 bases and 1 base, in that order; junction bases with no gene match: 14. Per the germline V gene, CDR1 is MNHEY and CDR2 is SMNVEV (reference sequence). The CDR3 is 18 residues long. The CDR3 region is CASSSGISTGGGTDTQYF. CDR3 in DNA: TGTGCCAGCAGTTCCGGAATCTCGACTGGGGGGGGCACAGATACGCAGTATTTT.

V and J are TRBV27 and TRBJ1-5, with 8 bases identical to TRBD1. CDR1 is MNHEY and CDR2 is SMNVEV in the germline V gene (reference sequence). J was trimmed by 6 bases and V by 4 bases; bases with no gene match: 2. CDR3 length: 13 residues. The chain's CDR3 is CASSSGGSQPQHF. The CDR3 DNA reads TGTGCCAGCAGTTCAGGGGGCAGTCAGCCCCAGCATTTT.

The chain combines TRBV7-8 with TRBJ2-5; 7 bases agree with TRBD1. Germline V gene data show CDR1 as SGHVS and CDR2 as FQNEAQ. With 5 bases clipped from V and 1 base from J, the junction kept 7 bases outside the gene matches. CDR3 length equals 15 residues. DNA for the CDR3: TGTGCCAGCAGCACCCGGGACAGTCCCCAAGAGACCCAGTACTTC. It is translated as CASSTRDSPQETQYF.

The chain employs TRBV7-8 and TRBJ2-1, with D unclear. CDR1 and CDR2 (germline): SGHVS, FQNEAQ. The CDR3 is made up of 13 amino acids. V lost 0 bases and J lost 14, with 14 bases in between. CDR3 coding DNA: TGTGCCAGCAGCTTAGCGTGGCGAGACTTAAAGTTCTTC. Amino acid sequence: CASSLAWRDLKFF.

The V and J genes are TRBV15 and TRBJ1-1; D remains ambiguous. V dropped 6 bases and J dropped 1 base, with 12 bases sitting between them. The CDR3 is 14 amino acids. CDR1 is LNHNV and CDR2 is YYDKDF in the germline V gene (reference sequence). CDR3 amino acids: CATRLRYWNTEAFF. DNA for the CDR3: TGTGCCACCAGACTTCGGTACTGGAACACTGAAGCTTTCTTT.

This clone is classed as medium-sized (0.01 to 0.1%). The chain is built from TRBV11-2 and TRBJ2-7; the D gene is possibly TRBD2 (6 bases). In germline, CDR1 is SGHAT, CDR2 FQNNGV. The CDR3 extends over 15 amino acids. With 2 bases removed from V and 2 bases from J, the gap between germline ends came to 13 bases. The CDR3 DNA reads as TGTGCCAGCAGCTTACCGGGACTGGGGGCCTACGAGCAGTACTTC. It codes for CASSLPGLGAYEQYF.